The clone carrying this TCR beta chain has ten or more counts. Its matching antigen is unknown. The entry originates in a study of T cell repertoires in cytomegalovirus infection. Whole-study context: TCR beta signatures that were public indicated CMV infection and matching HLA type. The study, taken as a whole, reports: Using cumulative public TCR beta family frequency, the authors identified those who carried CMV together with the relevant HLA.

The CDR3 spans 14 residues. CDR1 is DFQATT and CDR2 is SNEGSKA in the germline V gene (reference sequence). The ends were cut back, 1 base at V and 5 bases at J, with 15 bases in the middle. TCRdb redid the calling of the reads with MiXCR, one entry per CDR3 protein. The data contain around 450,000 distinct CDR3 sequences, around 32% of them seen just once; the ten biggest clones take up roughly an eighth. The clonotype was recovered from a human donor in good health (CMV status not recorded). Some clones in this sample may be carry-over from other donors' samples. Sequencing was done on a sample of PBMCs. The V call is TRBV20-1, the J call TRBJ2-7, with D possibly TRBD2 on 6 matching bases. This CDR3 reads CSARAGVYGHEQYF. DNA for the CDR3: TGCAGTGCTAGAGCGGGGGTGTACGGCCACGAGCAGTACTTC.